This TCR beta chain was obtained from a study of blood T cell repertoires in COVID-19. The CDR3 has 15 residues. Germline CDR1 is MDHEN and CDR2 is SYDVKM. V was clipped by 6 bases and J by 6 bases, with 18 bases between them. Clones were sequenced by immunoSEQ multiplex PCR, and TCRdb holds only the in-frame ones, with some missing. Among under 300,000 clones listed, around 82% were seen once. The sequenced sample was peripheral blood. The sequence derives from a woman at least 80 years old with active or convalescent COVID-19. The chain couples TRBV28 to TRBJ1-3; tentative D call: TRBD1 (6 bases). The CDR3 loop is CASSLGGGSENTIYF. The CDR3 DNA reads as TGTGCCAGCAGCCTAGGGGGGGGATCCGAAAACACCATATATTTT. The full variable domain, rest sourced from reference TRBV28 and TRBJ1-3, is DVKVTQSSRYLVKRTGEKVFLECVQDMDHENMFWYRQDPGLGLRLIYFSYDVKMKEKGDIPEGYSVSREKKERFSLILESASTNQTSMYLCASSLGGGSENTIYFGEGSWLTVV.